These 2 T cell receptor beta chains share one sample of origin, sequenced in a study of T cell repertoires in aging, cancer and after chemotherapy (dated by TCRdb to between 2019 and 2020). TCR beta rearrangements were amplified from genomic DNA extracted from peripheral blood rather than from sorted cells or RNA. Sequencing was carried out with an Illumina MiSeq. Rearranged TRB sequences spanning V, D and J segments were amplified by multiplex touch-down PCR using a mixed TRB-A/B primer pool. Through fastp at Q25 and MiXCR, TCRdb rebuilt clones from the public reads, retaining in-frame beta chains. Every CDR3 protein is listed once, alongside the most common genes and DNA of its rows. In this sample the table shows 15,000 to 20,000 distinct CDR3 sequences, around 38% of which occur a single time. The top ten clones comprise about a sixth of the sample. The specimen was blood. Every receptor here comes from a human donor with a solid tumor.

The rearrangement joins TRBV5-6 to TRBJ2-7; 10 nucleotides match TRBD2. This CDR3 comprises 14 residues. The germline V gene encodes CDR1 SGHDT and CDR2 YYEEEE. V gave up 4 bases and J gave up 3 bases; unmatched junction bases: 4. The CDR3 here is CASSRLAGHYEQYF. CDR3 DNA sequence: TGTGCCAGCAGCCGACTAGCGGGTCACTACGAGCAGTACTTC. Based on the CDR3 plus reference TRBV5-6 and TRBJ2-7, the full variable domain is DAGVTQSPTHLIKTRGQQVTLRCSPKSGHDTVSWYQQALGQGPQFIFQYYEEEERQRGNFPDRFSGHQFPNYSSELNVNALLLGDSALYLCASSRLAGHYEQYFGPGTRLTVT.

The chain carries TRBV7-9 and TRBJ1-1; TRBD1 might be the D (5 bases). Trimming took off 6 bases at V and 1 base at J, with 12 bases between the two ends. Germline loops: CDR1 SEHNR, CDR2 FQNEAQ (reference sequence). The CDR3 contains 14 residues. The chain's CDR3 is CASRIGTENTEAFF. CDR3 DNA sequence: TGTGCCAGCAGGATCGGGACTGAGAACACTGAAGCTTTCTTT.